This T cell receptor (beta chain) was recovered during a study of beta chain features in type 1 diabetes. Findings and caveats of the study: Sampled from patients, naive, central memory and Treg TCRB repertoires appeared more similar than those sampled from healthy donors. Fewer junction insertions and more nucleotide deletions appeared in type 1 diabetes patients.

A remark on this clone: Its specificity is unknown.

One heparinised blood draw, averaging approximately 120 mL, came from each donor. Germline trimming cut 7 bases from V and 13 bases from J; bases unmatched to any gene: 11. CDR3 size: 13 residues. Germline CDR1 reads MNHEY; CDR2 reads SVGAGI. Expressed TCRB transcripts got sequenced, as all isolated RNA was reverse transcribed. TCRdb keeps only in-frame clones here, not all; method: immunoSEQ multiplex PCR. Here the sample spans hundreds of thousands of clones, 11% being singletons. The V and J genes are TRBV6-5 and TRBJ2-1; 9 bases are a match to TRBD2. This sequence was found in a young woman in good health. Material: naive CD4+ T cells from blood. The CDR3 protein is CASKQSQRGAQFF. CDR3 sequence (DNA): TGTGCCAGCAAGCAGTCTCAGCGGGGGGCCCAGTTCTTC.